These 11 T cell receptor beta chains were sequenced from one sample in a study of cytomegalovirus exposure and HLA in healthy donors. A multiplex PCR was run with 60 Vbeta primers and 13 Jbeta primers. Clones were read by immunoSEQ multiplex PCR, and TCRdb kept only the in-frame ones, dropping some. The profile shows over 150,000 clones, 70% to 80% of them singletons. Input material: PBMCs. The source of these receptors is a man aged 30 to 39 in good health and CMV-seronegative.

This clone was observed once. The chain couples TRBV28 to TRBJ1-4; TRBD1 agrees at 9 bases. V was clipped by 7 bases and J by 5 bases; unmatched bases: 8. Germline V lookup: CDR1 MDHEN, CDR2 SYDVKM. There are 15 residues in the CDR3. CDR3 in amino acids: CASTPMGTGNEKLFF. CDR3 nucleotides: TGTGCCAGCACTCCGATGGGGACAGGGAATGAAAAACTGTTTTTT.

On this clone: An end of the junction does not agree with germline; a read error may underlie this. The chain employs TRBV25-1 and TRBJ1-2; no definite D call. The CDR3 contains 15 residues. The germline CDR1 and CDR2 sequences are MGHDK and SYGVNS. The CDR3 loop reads CASSDLRAVRSGYPF. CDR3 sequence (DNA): TGTGCCAGCAGTGACCTCCGTGCGGTTCGGTCTGGCTACCCCTTC.

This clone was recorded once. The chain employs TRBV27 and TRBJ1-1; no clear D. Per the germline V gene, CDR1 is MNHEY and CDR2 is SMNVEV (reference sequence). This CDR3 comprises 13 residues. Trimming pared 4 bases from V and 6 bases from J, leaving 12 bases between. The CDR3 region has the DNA TGTGCCAGCAGTTCTCAGGCCTTCTCTGAAGCTTTCTTT. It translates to CASSSQAFSEAFF.

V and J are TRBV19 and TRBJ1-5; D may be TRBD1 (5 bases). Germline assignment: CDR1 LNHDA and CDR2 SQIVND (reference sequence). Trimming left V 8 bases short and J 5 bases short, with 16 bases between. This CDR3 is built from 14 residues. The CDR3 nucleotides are TGTGCCAGTGAAGACAGAGGAAACTATCAGCCCCAGCATTTT. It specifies CASEDRGNYQPQHF.

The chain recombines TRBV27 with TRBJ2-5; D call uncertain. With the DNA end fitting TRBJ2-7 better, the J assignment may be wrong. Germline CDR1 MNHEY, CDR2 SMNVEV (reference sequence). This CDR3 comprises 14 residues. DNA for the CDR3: TGTGCCAGCAGTTTATCGGGTCTAGCCTACGAGCAGTACTTC. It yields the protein CASSLSGLAYEQYF.

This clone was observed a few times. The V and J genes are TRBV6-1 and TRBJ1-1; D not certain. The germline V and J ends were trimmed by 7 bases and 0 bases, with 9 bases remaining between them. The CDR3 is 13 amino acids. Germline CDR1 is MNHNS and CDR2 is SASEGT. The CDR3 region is CASTGGLNTEAFF. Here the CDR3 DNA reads TGTGCCAGCACCGGCGGATTGAACACTGAAGCTTTCTTT.

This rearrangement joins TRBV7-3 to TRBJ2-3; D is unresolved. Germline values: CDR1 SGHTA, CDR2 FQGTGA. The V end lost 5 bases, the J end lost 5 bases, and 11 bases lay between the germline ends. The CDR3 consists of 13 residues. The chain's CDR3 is CASSPLTGDTQYF. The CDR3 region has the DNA TGTGCCAGCAGCCCTTTGACGGGAGATACGCAGTATTTT.

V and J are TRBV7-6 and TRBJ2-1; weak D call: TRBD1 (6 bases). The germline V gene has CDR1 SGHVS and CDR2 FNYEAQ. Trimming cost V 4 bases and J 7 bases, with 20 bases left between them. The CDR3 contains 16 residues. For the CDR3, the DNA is TGTGCCAGCAGCTCGACCGGGTTGGGGGCTAGTAATGAGCAGTTCTTC. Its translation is CASSSTGLGASNEQFF. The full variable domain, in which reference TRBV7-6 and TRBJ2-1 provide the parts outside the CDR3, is GAGVSQSPRYKVTKRGQDVALRCDPISGHVSLYWYRQALGQGPEFLTYFNYEAQQDKSGLPNDRFSAERPEGSISTLTIQRTEQRDSAMYRCASSSTGLGASNEQFFGPGTRLTVL.

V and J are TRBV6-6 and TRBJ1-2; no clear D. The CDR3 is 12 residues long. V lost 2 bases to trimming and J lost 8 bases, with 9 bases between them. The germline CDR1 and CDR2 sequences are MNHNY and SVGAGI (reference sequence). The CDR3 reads CASSYEGGGYTF. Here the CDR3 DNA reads TGTGCCAGCAGTTACGAGGGAGGAGGCTACACCTTC.

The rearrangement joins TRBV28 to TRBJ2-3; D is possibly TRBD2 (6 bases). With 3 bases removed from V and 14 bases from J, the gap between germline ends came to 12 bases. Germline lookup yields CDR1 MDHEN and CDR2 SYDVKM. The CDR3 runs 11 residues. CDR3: CASSFQGLRYF. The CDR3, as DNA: TGTGCCAGCAGTTTTCAGGGACTCCGGTATTTT.

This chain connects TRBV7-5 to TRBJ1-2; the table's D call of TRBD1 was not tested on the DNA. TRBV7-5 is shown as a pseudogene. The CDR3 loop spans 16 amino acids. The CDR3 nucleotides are TGTGTCAGAAGCCCCGGACAGGGGGGAAAGATTTATGGCTACACCTTC. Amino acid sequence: CVRSPGQGGKIYGYTF.